The 14 T cell receptor beta chains in this list originate from one sample, sequenced in a study of identifying expanded T cells in peripheral blood. Sequenced by immunoSEQ multiplex PCR; TCRdb stores in-frame clones only, minus some. This sample has 95,000 to 100,000 clones; 87% occur once, and the top ten carry about a sixth. The sequencing input was blood. These receptor sequences come from a person between 18 and 75 years old in good health.

V gene TRBV2 combines with J gene TRBJ1-1; 7 bases fit TRBD1. This CDR3 contains 14 residues. Trimming at V came to 7 bases and at J to 10 bases, leaving 15 bases not matched to a gene. Germline CDR1 reads SNHLY; CDR2 reads FYNNEI. For the CDR3, the DNA is TGTGCCAGCACCGAAGACAGGGATAGTATGGGAGCTTTCTTT. Its translation is CASTEDRDSMGAFF.

This chain connects TRBV27 to TRBJ2-7; 9 bases are a match to TRBD1. The germline V gene has CDR1 MNHEY and CDR2 SMNVEV (reference sequence). The CDR3 is 15 residues long. Trimming cost V 5 bases and J 5 bases; bases outside gene matches: 10. The CDR3 region is CASSHSRTGDHEQYF. DNA of the CDR3: TGTGCCAGCAGTCATTCCCGGACAGGGGACCACGAGCAGTACTTC.

The rearrangement links TRBV27 to TRBJ2-5; D unclear. The V end lost 5 bases, the J end lost 5 bases, and 24 bases lay between the germline ends. Germline CDR1 and CDR2: MNHEY and SMNVEV (reference sequence). This CDR3 region has 17 residues. CDR3 residues: CASSRWVFPGGLETQYF. CDR3 DNA: TGTGCCAGCAGTCGTTGGGTGTTCCCCGGTGGGTTGGAGACCCAGTACTTC.

The rearrangement links TRBV7-8 to TRBJ1-2, with TRBD1 matching 12 bases. Looked up from germline, CDR1 is SGHVS and CDR2 is FQNEAQ. CDR3 length equals 16 residues. The ends lost 5 bases at V and 6 bases at J; junction bases unmatched: 10. The CDR3 bases are TGTGCCAGCAGCCCGCGGGACAGGGGGCCGAAGGATGGCTACACCTTC. Amino acids: CASSPRDRGPKDGYTF. The whole variable domain, filled in from reference TRBV7-8 and TRBJ1-2, reads GAGVSQSPRYKVAKRGQDVALRCDPISGHVSLFWYQQALGQGPEFLTYFQNEAQLDKSGLPSDRFFAERPEGSVSTLKIQRTQQEDSAVYLCASSPRDRGPKDGYTFGSGTRLTVV.

The gene calls are TRBV29-1 and TRBJ1-1; no clear D gene. Germline-derived CDR1 and CDR2 are SQVTM and ANQGSEA. This CDR3 spans 14 amino acids. Trimming cost V 4 bases and J 1 base, with 13 bases left between them. CDR3 DNA sequence: TGCAGCGTTGCCCGCGAAATTGGGAACACTGAAGCTTTCTTT. Translation gives CSVAREIGNTEAFF. Full variable domain (missing parts from reference TRBV29-1 and TRBJ1-1): SAVISQKPSRDICQRGTSLTIQCQVDSQVTMMFWYRQQPGQSLTLIATANQGSEATYESGFVIDKFPISRPNLTFSTLTVSNMSPEDSSIYLCSVAREIGNTEAFFGQGTRLTVV.

V is TRBV28 and J is TRBJ1-1; the D is unclear. CDR3 length equals 16 residues. V lost 1 base to trimming and J lost 6 bases, with 18 bases between them. In germline, CDR1 is MDHEN, CDR2 SYDVKM. CDR3 loop: CASSLYRAVGHAEAFF. The CDR3 bases are TGTGCCAGCAGTTTATATCGGGCCGTGGGCCACGCTGAAGCTTTCTTT.

The CDR3 DNA reads as TGTGCCAGCAGCGAGGGGATGGGAGGGCCAGGGGAGACCCAGTACTTC. It specifies CASSEGMGGPGETQYF. This sequence joins TRBV9 and TRBJ2-5; 7 nucleotides line up with TRBD2. V was clipped by 3 bases and J by 5 bases; unmatched bases: 13. The CDR3 sequence is 16 residues long. Germline values: CDR1 SGDLS, CDR2 YYNGEE.

This clone was seen only a few times. J is TRBJ1-2 and V is TRBV5-6; TRBD1 might be the D (5 bases). Germline CDR1 and CDR2: SGHDT and YYEEEE. V shed 5 bases and J shed 6 bases, with 20 bases lying between them. The CDR3 is made up of 15 amino acids. The DNA for the CDR3 is TGTGCCAGCAGACCCCTCGGGACGAATACTAATGGCTACACCTTC. This gives the protein CASRPLGTNTNGYTF.

Points on this clone: A junction end diverges from the germline sequence, so it may reflect a read error. The chain combines TRBV4-2 with TRBJ2-7, with a tentative D call TRBD2 (6 bases). There are 18 residues in the CDR3. The V gene's germline CDR1 is LGHNA and CDR2 YNFKEQ. As DNA, the CDR3 is TGTGCCAGCAACCAACGTGCTCCGGAACGGGGGAGCTCCTACGAGCAGTACTTC. Translating gives CASNQRAPERGSSYEQYF.

The count of this clone is one. This chain links TRBV20-1 with TRBJ1-2; D not certain. The V and J ends lost 7 bases and 1 base respectively, with 7 bases between them. This CDR3 region has 11 residues. Per the germline V gene, CDR1 is DFQATT and CDR2 is SNEGSKA (reference sequence). For the CDR3, the DNA is TGCAGTGGCCAGGATAACTATGGCTACACCTTC. This codes for CSGQDNYGYTF.

This clone was counted once. The chain recombines TRBV19 with TRBJ1-5, with 8 bases lining up with TRBD1. Germline CDR1 reads LNHDA; CDR2 reads SQIVND (reference sequence). The CDR3 sequence is 14 residues long. The ends lost 3 bases at V and 9 bases at J; junction bases unmatched: 7. The CDR3 protein is CASSINRGSMPQHF. The CDR3 coding sequence is TGTGCCAGTAGTATTAACAGGGGGAGTATGCCCCAGCATTTT. The full variable domain, completed using reference TRBV19 and TRBJ1-5, is DGGITQSPKYLFRKEGQNVTLSCEQNLNHDAMYWYRQDPGQGLRLIYYSQIVNDFQKGDIAEGYSVSREKKESFPLTVTSAQKNPTAFYLCASSINRGSMPQHFGDGTRLSIL.

The CDR3 DNA reads as TGTGCCAGCAGGGGGGCCGGGCATGGCTACACCTTC. Translation: CASRGAGHGYTF. V is TRBV28 and J is TRBJ1-2; maybe TRBD1 (6 bases). V was shortened by 6 bases and J by 6 bases, with 11 bases between the two germline ends. The CDR3 runs 12 residues. Germline assignment: CDR1 MDHEN and CDR2 SYDVKM.

The genes are TRBV15 and TRBJ1-2; D uncertain. Trimming took off 5 bases at V and 8 bases at J, with 12 bases between the two ends. This CDR3 comprises 12 residues. CDR1 and CDR2 (germline): LNHNV, YYDKDF (reference sequence). The CDR3: CATSPTPGGYTF. DNA for the CDR3: TGTGCCACCAGCCCTACCCCCGGAGGCTACACCTTC.

The chain couples TRBV6-5 to TRBJ1-5; D unresolved. Per the germline V gene, CDR1 is MNHEY and CDR2 is SVGAGI. Between the trimmed V and J ends, which lost 6 bases and 4 bases, there was a span of 7 bases. The CDR3 consists of 12 residues. This CDR3 is CASRRENQPQHF. As DNA, the CDR3 is TGTGCCAGCAGGAGGGAAAATCAGCCCCAGCATTTT.